This T cell receptor (beta chain) was observed in a study of blood T cell repertoires in COVID-19. Study overall: Some COVID-19 samples were acute and others convalescent; all came from the United States, Italy and Spain. PBMCs, B-cell-depleted T cells, or T cells were the source of the cDNA or gDNA that made up the material.

In the original processing: Reference gene primer amplification gave nucleated cell count estimates. TCRdb's table, derived via immunoSEQ multiplex PCR, lists solely in-frame clones and lacks some. From that table come the V and J calls and clone size; the DNA was used to work out D and trimming. The repertoire has 150,000 to 200,000 clones, 83% of them found once; the top ten carry about 2%. In germline, CDR1 is SGHNT, CDR2 YYREEE (reference sequence). The CDR3 has 15 amino acids. The ends were cut back, 4 bases at V and 7 bases at J, with 15 bases in the middle. The clonotype was recovered from a woman aged 80 or over with acute or convalescent COVID-19. The rearrangement uses TRBV5-4 and TRBJ1-6; D call uncertain. The sequenced sample consisted of peripheral blood. CDR3 DNA sequence: TGTGCCAGCAGCCCAACCCAGTTATCCAATTCACCCCTCCACTTT. This encodes CASSPTQLSNSPLHF.